Each of the 32 T cell receptor beta chains below was sequenced from the same sample in a study of beta chain features in type 1 diabetes. Study results and limitations: Shortening that was moderate but significant affected the TCRB CDR3s of Type 1 diabetes patients in all four CD4+ subsets.

The antigens of these receptors remain unknown. Expressed TCRB transcripts were sequenced after all isolated RNA was converted to cDNA. Assay: immunoSEQ multiplex PCR; the TCRdb copy retains only in-frame clones and omits some. The sample contains fewer than 350,000 clones, 15% of which appear only once. Sample: naive CD4+ T cells from blood. The source of these receptors is a man younger than 35 with type 1 diabetes.

This clone was recorded a few times. The chain joins TRBV5-1 to TRBJ2-7, with TRBD1 matching over 7 bases. V gave up 0 bases and J gave up 0 bases; unmatched junction bases: 3. This CDR3 has 15 amino acids. Per germline, CDR1 SGHRS and CDR2 YFSETQ. The CDR3 loop is CASSLGGTDSYEQYF. The CDR3 DNA reads as TGCGCCAGCAGCTTGGGAGGGACAGACTCCTACGAGCAGTACTTC.

This clone was picked up a small number of times. The rearrangement uses TRBV6-6 and TRBJ2-1, with a tentative D call TRBD1 (6 bases). There are 16 residues in the CDR3. Trimming stripped 2 bases from V and 3 bases from J, with 14 bases between. Looked up from germline, CDR1 is MNHNY and CDR2 is SVGAGI (reference sequence). CDR3 DNA: TGTGCCAGCAGTTACCTCAAAACAGGGAGCTACAATGAGCAGTTCTTC. Translating gives CASSYLKTGSYNEQFF.

The J gene is TRBJ2-1, the V gene TRBV11-2; the match to TRBD2 covers 7 bases. The CDR3 is 14 amino acids. With 2 bases clipped from V and 7 bases from J, the junction kept 5 bases outside the gene matches. Germline V gene lookup returns CDR1 SGHAT and CDR2 FQNNGV. The CDR3 loop is CASSLSRGGNEQFF. In DNA, the CDR3 is TGTGCCAGCAGCTTATCTAGGGGAGGGAATGAGCAGTTCTTC.

The gene calls are TRBV28 and TRBJ2-6; possibly TRBD1 for D (6 bases). Germline assignment: CDR1 MDHEN and CDR2 SYDVKM. CDR3 length: 15 amino acids. V was clipped by 2 bases and J by 3 bases, with 8 bases between them. The CDR3 reads CASSLGQFGANVLTF. CDR3 sequence (DNA): TGTGCCAGCAGTTTAGGACAGTTTGGGGCCAACGTCCTGACTTTC.

This clone showed up just a few times. The chain employs TRBV5-4 and TRBJ2-1; D is uncertain. V was trimmed by 0 bases and J by 0 bases, leaving 13 bases between them. The CDR3 sequence is 17 residues long. Germline V CDR1 and CDR2: SGHNT, YYREEE (reference sequence). The CDR3 DNA sequence: TGTGCCAGCAGCTTGGAGCTTAGGCCTAGCTCCTACAATGAGCAGTTCTTC. Protein: CASSLELRPSSYNEQFF.

The chain employs TRBV6-1 and TRBJ2-7; 9 nucleotides line up with TRBD1. V was pared by 6 bases and J by 4 bases, with 7 bases of the junction left unmatched. CDR3 length: 14 residues. The germline gives CDR1 MNHNS, CDR2 SASEGT. The DNA of the CDR3 is TGTGCCAGCAGACCGGGACAGGGTGTGTACGAGCAGTACTTC. It codes for CASRPGQGVYEQYF.

The chain joins TRBV2 to TRBJ2-3, with 7 nucleotides matching TRBD2. From germline, CDR1 is SNHLY and CDR2 FYNNEI. Trimming removed 4 bases from V and 13 bases from J; junction bases left unmatched: 17. This CDR3 has 15 amino acids. The CDR3, as DNA: TGTGCCAGCAGTGTTACTGTTCGTGCGGAGGGAGGGAAGTATTTT. Translating it yields CASSVTVRAEGGKYF.

In its sample, this clone was seen a few times. The chain recombines TRBV30 with TRBJ1-5; TRBD1 is a possible D gene (6 bases). There are 13 residues in the CDR3. The V gene's germline CDR1 is GTSNPN and CDR2 SVGIG (reference sequence). Trimming took off 8 bases at V and 7 bases at J, with 18 bases between the two ends. As DNA, the CDR3 is TGTGCCGCAGCGCAGGGGATCCAGCAGCCCCAGCATTTT. Its protein is CAAAQGIQQPQHF.

This clone was picked up a small number of times. Other nucleotide sequences in the sample specify the same CDR3. The chain recombines TRBV5-1 with TRBJ2-3, with TRBD2 matching over 11 bases. The germline V gene has CDR1 SGHRS and CDR2 YFSETQ. With 0 bases clipped from V and 3 bases from J, the junction kept 9 bases outside the gene matches. CDR3 size: 18 residues. As DNA, the CDR3 is TGCGCCAGCAGCTTGGGTCTAGCGGGGGGTCGCGGGACAGATACGCAGTATTTT. Its translation is CASSLGLAGGRGTDTQYF.

The chain has TRBV28 and TRBJ1-2; D ambiguous. V was pared by 6 bases and J by 7 bases, with 18 bases between. Germline V gives CDR1 MDHEN, CDR2 SYDVKM. This CDR3 has 14 residues. CDR3 bases: TGTGCCAGCAGCCTCCCCTACCGAGGAAGTGGCTACACCTTC. This encodes CASSLPYRGSGYTF.

This chain connects TRBV6-6 to TRBJ2-4; 7 nucleotides line up with TRBD1. The CDR3 has 14 amino acids. The germline V gene encodes CDR1 MNHNY and CDR2 SVGAGI (reference sequence). The J segment lost 2 bases and the V segment lost 5 bases, leaving 3 bases of the junction unmatched. CDR3 nucleotides: TGTGCCAGCAGTGACAGGGTCCCCAAAAACATTCAGTACTTC. Its translation is CASSDRVPKNIQYF.

The chain couples TRBV10-3 to TRBJ2-1, with TRBD2 matching 10 bases. Trimming took 6 bases from V and 8 from J; bases not matched to a gene: 16. Germline values: CDR1 ENHRY, CDR2 SYGVKD. The CDR3 covers 17 residues. The CDR3 region is CAISPSNLAGGNYEQFF. CDR3 nucleotide sequence: TGTGCCATCAGCCCCTCCAATTTAGCGGGGGGAAACTATGAGCAGTTCTTC.

This clone was seen only a few times. V gene TRBV19 combines with J gene TRBJ2-2, with 7 bases fitting TRBD1. With V trimmed by 6 bases and J by 0 bases, 7 bases remained unmatched. CDR1 and CDR2 from the germline V gene are LNHDA and SQIVND (reference sequence). The CDR3 is 16 amino acids. The CDR3: CASRKGQTANTGELFF. CDR3 coding DNA: TGTGCCAGTAGGAAGGGACAGACAGCGAACACCGGGGAGCTGTTTTTT.

This clone was picked up a small number of times. This rearrangement joins TRBV28 to TRBJ2-7; D not resolved. The germline V gene has CDR1 MDHEN and CDR2 SYDVKM. This CDR3 spans 11 amino acids. Trimming left V 4 bases short and J 7 bases short, with 8 bases between. CDR3 sequence (DNA): TGTGCCAGCAGTTCCCTAGAAGAGCAGTACTTC. It codes for CASSSLEEQYF.

The genes are TRBV9 and TRBJ1-5; D perhaps matches TRBD1 (6 bases). The V end was cut by 3 bases, the J end by 5 bases, with 12 bases between. Germline values: CDR1 SGDLS, CDR2 YYNGEE. CDR3 length: 14 amino acids. This CDR3 reads CASSADRTYQPQHF. The CDR3, as DNA: TGTGCCAGCAGCGCAGACAGGACCTATCAGCCCCAGCATTTT.

CDR3: CASNQPGIGNEQYF. CDR3 coding DNA: TGTGCCAGCAACCAGCCGGGAATAGGAAACGAGCAGTACTTC. The rearrangement links TRBV11-2 to TRBJ2-7, with D maybe TRBD2 (5 bases). Trimming stripped 7 bases from V and 5 bases from J, with 18 bases between. This CDR3 is 14 amino acids long. The germline CDR1 and CDR2 sequences are SGHAT and FQNNGV.

The V gene is TRBV11-2, the J gene TRBJ2-2, with 9 bases aligning to TRBD2. The CDR3 runs 15 residues. Germline V lookup: CDR1 SGHAT, CDR2 FQNNGV. Trimming at V came to 6 bases and at J to 0 bases, leaving 2 bases not matched to a gene. The CDR3 DNA reads as TGTGCCAGCAGAACTAGCGGGTCGAACACCGGGGAGCTGTTTTTT. This codes for CASRTSGSNTGELFF. The whole variable domain, filled in from reference TRBV11-2 and TRBJ2-2, reads EAGVAQSPRYKIIEKRQSVAFWCNPISGHATLYWYQQILGQGPKLLIQFQNNGVVDDSQLPKDRFSAERLKGVDSTLKIQPAKLEDSAVYLCASRTSGSNTGELFFGEGSRLTVL.

This clone was seen once. The chain has TRBV4-1 and TRBJ1-2, with TRBD1 as a possible D gene (5 bases). CDR1 MGHRA and CDR2 YSYEKL come from the germline V gene. Between the trimmed V and J ends, which lost 1 base and 6 bases, there was a span of 9 bases. CDR3 length: 13 residues. The CDR3 spells CASSQGVGDGYTF. The CDR3, as DNA: TGCGCCAGCAGCCAAGGGGTAGGGGATGGCTACACCTTC.

This clone was seen only a few times. The junction differs from germline at one of its ends, possibly a read error. The chain is built from TRBV7-2 and TRBJ2-3; perhaps TRBD1 as D (6 bases). CDR3 size: 14 residues. Germline V gives CDR1 SGHTA, CDR2 FQGNSA. CDR3 amino acids: CASRSMGATATQYF. The CDR3 DNA follows: TGTGCCAGCAGGTCAATGGGGGCCACAGCTACGCAGTATTTT.

This clone was counted only a few times. Other DNA sequences of this sample code for an identical CDR3. The chain joins TRBV9 to TRBJ1-5; 8 positions match TRBD1. The germline CDR1 and CDR2 sequences are SGDLS and YYNGEE. V was pared by 2 bases and J by 2 bases, with 3 bases of the junction left unmatched. The CDR3 is made up of 15 amino acids. DNA of the CDR3: TGTGCCAGCAGCGTCGGGACAGGTGGCAATCAGCCCCAGCATTTT. It specifies CASSVGTGGNQPQHF.

This clone was found a few times. The rearrangement joins TRBV28 to TRBJ2-5; no clear D gene. The CDR3 sequence is 13 residues long. Germline V gene sequence: CDR1 MDHEN, CDR2 SYDVKM. V shed 5 bases and J shed 1 base, with 8 bases lying between them. The CDR3 nucleotides read TGTGCCAGCAGTCCACCGGGCCAAGAGACCCAGTACTTC. It is translated as CASSPPGQETQYF. Supplemented by reference TRBV28 and TRBJ2-5, the full variable domain reads DVKVTQSSRYLVKRTGEKVFLECVQDMDHENMFWYRQDPGLGLRLIYFSYDVKMKEKGDIPEGYSVSREKKERFSLILESASTNQTSMYLCASSPPGQETQYFGPGTRLLVL.

The chain joins TRBV27 to TRBJ1-5; D unclear. The CDR3 loop spans 16 amino acids. Germline values: CDR1 MNHEY, CDR2 SMNVEV (reference sequence). Trimming removed 5 bases at V and 0 bases at J, with 14 bases between. CDR3 bases: TGTGCCAGCAGTCCTAGACTGTTTCATAGCAATCAGCCCCAGCATTTT. Encoded protein: CASSPRLFHSNQPQHF.

The V call is TRBV2, the J call TRBJ1-1, with D unclear. V lost 6 bases and J lost 7, with 15 bases in between. Germline V CDR1 and CDR2: SNHLY, FYNNEI. The CDR3 is 13 residues long. The CDR3 DNA follows: TGTGCCAGCAGAACTGGCCACCGGGGTGAAGCTTTCTTT. It yields the protein CASRTGHRGEAFF.

The chain recombines TRBV29-1 with TRBJ1-1; D is perhaps TRBD1 (6 bases). Germline values: CDR1 SQVTM, CDR2 ANQGSEA. The CDR3 is made up of 13 amino acids. V was cut by 4 bases and J by 9 bases, with 18 bases left in between. This CDR3 reads CSVVERTESKAFF. The CDR3 DNA is TGCAGCGTTGTAGAGAGGACAGAGAGTAAAGCTTTCTTT.

This clone was detected a few times. This chain joins TRBV10-3 and TRBJ2-7; D perhaps matches TRBD2 (5 bases). The CDR3 runs to 15 residues. The V end lost 1 base, the J end lost 2 bases, and 12 bases lay between the germline ends. Germline values: CDR1 ENHRY, CDR2 SYGVKD. The CDR3 coding sequence is TGTGCCATCAGTGAGTTGGAGGTCCCTCCCTACGAGCAGTACTTC. It encodes CAISELEVPPYEQYF.

Concerning this clone: This sample includes further DNA sequences coding for the same CDR3. This chain connects TRBV7-9 to TRBJ2-7; 7 bases line up with TRBD1. Looked up from germline, CDR1 is SEHNR and CDR2 is FQNEAQ (reference sequence). With V trimmed by 5 bases and J by 3 bases, 7 bases remained unmatched. The CDR3 has 14 residues. The CDR3 sequence is CASSLRRDSYEQYF. The CDR3 bases are TGTGCCAGCAGCCTTCGCCGGGACAGCTACGAGCAGTACTTC. Complete variable domain (other parts from reference TRBV7-9 and TRBJ2-7): DTGVSQNPRHKITKRGQNVTFRCDPISEHNRLYWYRQTLGQGPEFLTYFQNEAQLEKSRLLSDRFSAERPKGSFSTLEIQRTEQGDSAMYLCASSLRRDSYEQYFGPGTRLTVT.

The chain links TRBV28 to TRBJ2-7; D may be TRBD1 (5 bases). Germline assignment: CDR1 MDHEN and CDR2 SYDVKM. The CDR3 spans 13 residues. Trimming pared 2 bases from V and 2 bases from J, leaving 7 bases between. CDR3 protein: CASSLRRAYEQYF. The CDR3 DNA reads TGTGCCAGCAGTTTACGCAGGGCCTACGAGCAGTACTTC.

This clone turned up a few times. CDR3 nucleotide sequence: TGTGCCAGTAGTATGGGCAGGGGTAGGGCCGGGGAGCTGTTTTTT. This gives the protein CASSMGRGRAGELFF. The chain is built from TRBV19 and TRBJ2-2, with D perhaps matching TRBD1 (6 bases). V gave up 3 bases and J gave up 6 bases, with 14 bases separating them. Germline V CDR1 and CDR2: LNHDA, SQIVND (reference sequence). The CDR3 is made up of 15 amino acids.

This clone appeared a few times. The rearrangement links TRBV7-9 to TRBJ2-3; tentatively, D is TRBD2 (5 bases). The CDR3 length is 12 residues. Trimming cost V 3 bases and J 10 bases, with 11 bases left between them. Germline loops: CDR1 SEHNR, CDR2 FQNEAQ (reference sequence). CDR3 region: CASSFGSAAQYF. The CDR3 nucleotides are TGTGCCAGCAGCTTCGGATCAGCGGCGCAGTATTTT.

The chain employs TRBV18 and TRBJ1-2; D call uncertain. Trimming pared 2 bases from V and 4 bases from J, leaving 8 bases between. Germline CDR1 reads KGHSH; CDR2 reads LQKENI. CDR3 length: 13 residues. CDR3 in DNA: TGTGCCAGCTCACCAGAGGTTCTCTATGGCTACACCTTC. Residues: CASSPEVLYGYTF.

The chain has TRBV18 and TRBJ2-5; perhaps TRBD2 as D (6 bases). This CDR3 is built from 14 residues. Germline V gene data show CDR1 as KGHSH and CDR2 as LQKENI. V was shortened by 3 bases and J by 9 bases, with 17 bases between the two germline ends. This chain's CDR3 is CASSPPGDPGAQYF. The CDR3 DNA reads as TGTGCCAGCTCACCGCCTGGGGACCCGGGGGCCCAGTACTTC.

This clone has only one observation. The chain combines TRBV28 with TRBJ1-2; 7 bases fit TRBD1. The CDR3 covers 13 residues. The V gene's germline CDR1 is MDHEN and CDR2 SYDVKM. The V gene end was trimmed by 7 bases and the J gene end by 8 bases; junction bases not matched to a gene: 10. CDR3 coding DNA: TGTGCCAGCAAGAGGGGGCCCCTGGGGGGCTACACCTTC. Encoded protein: CASKRGPLGGYTF.